This entry lists 9 T cell receptor beta chains sequenced from one sample in a study of control samples from healthy donors and cancer patients (dated by TCRdb to about 2020). Library generation was performed with the immunoSEQ multiplex PCR assay. As stored in TCRdb, this immuneACCESS dataset retains in-frame rearrangements with V and J assigned. A fraction of the clones does not appear; measured against another copy, unresolved V genes explain less than half of the discrepancy, and the remainder lacks a known reason. Here the sample has about 34,000 clones; approximately 90% occur a single time. Of the sample, about 1.6% is held by the ten largest clones. Input material: PBMCs. These receptors all stem from a woman in her thirties or forties with lung cancer.

V gene TRBV3-1 (or the pseudogene TRBV3-2) combines with J gene TRBJ1-4; the D is unclear. V was clipped by 1 base and J by 9 bases, with 15 bases between them. Germline-derived CDR1 and CDR2 are LGHDT and YNNKEL (reference sequence). The CDR3 length is 15 residues. CDR3 DNA sequence: TGTGCCAGCAGCCAAGGTTCCGGAACTCAGAAAAAACTGTTTTTT. It codes for CASSQGSGTQKKLFF.

J is TRBJ1-2 and V is TRBV28, with TRBD1 matching over 8 bases. The V gene end was trimmed by 3 bases and the J gene end by 8 bases; junction bases not matched to a gene: 2. This CDR3 comprises 12 residues. CDR1 and CDR2 (germline): MDHEN, SYDVKM. The CDR3: CASSFQGAGYTF. CDR3 in DNA: TGTGCCAGCAGTTTCCAGGGGGCGGGCTACACCTTC.

The chain uses TRBV9 and TRBJ1-2, with a weak D call TRBD1 (5 bases). CDR3 length: 16 amino acids. V gave up 6 bases and J gave up 2 bases, with 20 bases separating them. Looked up from germline, CDR1 is SGDLS and CDR2 is YYNGEE. CDR3 DNA: TGTGCCAGCAACCCCACGGGCGGGGGGGGAAACTATGGCTACACCTTC. Translation gives CASNPTGGGGNYGYTF.

The rearrangement uses TRBV13 and TRBJ2-2, with 8 bases aligning to TRBD2. V gave up 6 bases and J gave up 0 bases; unmatched junction bases: 6. The CDR3 extends over 16 amino acids. CDR1 and CDR2 (germline): PRHDT, FYEKMQ (reference sequence). The CDR3 bases are TGTGCCAGCAGTTCCAGCGGGGGCGCGAACACCGGGGAGCTGTTTTTT. This sequence encodes CASSSSGGANTGELFF.

This chain joins TRBV2 and TRBJ2-5; TRBD1 might be the D (7 bases). V lost 6 bases and J lost 2, with 22 bases in between. The CDR3 extends over 17 amino acids. CDR1 SNHLY and CDR2 FYNNEI come from the germline V gene. The CDR3: CASSPSQGTSAQETQYF. The CDR3 region has the DNA TGTGCCAGCAGCCCTTCACAGGGGACTTCCGCGCAAGAGACCCAGTACTTC. The full variable domain, in which reference TRBV2 and TRBJ2-5 provide the parts outside the CDR3, is EPEVTQTPSHQVTQMGQEVILRCVPISNHLYFYWYRQILGQKVEFLVSFYNNEISEKSEIFDDQFSVERPDGSNFTLKIRSTKLEDSAMYFCASSPSQGTSAQETQYFGPGTRLLVL.

This chain connects TRBV5-5 to TRBJ1-1; possibly TRBD1 for D (6 bases). V lost 2 bases to trimming and J lost 4 bases, with 12 bases between them. This CDR3 region has 14 residues. The germline CDR1 and CDR2 sequences are SGHKS and YYEKEE (reference sequence). The CDR3 DNA reads as TGTGCCAGCAGCTTCCCGACAGGCCGCACTGAAGCTTTCTTT. It codes for CASSFPTGRTEAFF.

The chain uses TRBV4-1 and TRBJ1-4, with D hard to call. The CDR3 length is 18 residues. V was cut by 0 bases and J by 5 bases, with 19 bases left in between. Germline V lookup: CDR1 MGHRA, CDR2 YSYEKL. The CDR3 region is CASSQDRAPETTNEKLFF. The DNA of the CDR3 is TGCGCCAGCAGCCAAGATAGGGCCCCAGAGACTACCAATGAAAAACTGTTTTTT.

The chain employs TRBV27 and TRBJ1-5; TRBD1 matches at 10 bases. This CDR3 spans 15 amino acids. CDR1 is MNHEY, CDR2 SMNVEV, per germline (reference sequence). V was clipped by 3 bases and J by 3 bases; unmatched bases: 2. CDR3 DNA sequence: TGTGCCAGCAGTTTGACAGGGGGCGTCAATCAGCCCCAGCATTTT. Amino acid sequence: CASSLTGGVNQPQHF.

This clone is medium-sized within its sample. The chain couples TRBV29-1 to TRBJ1-3; D is undetermined. Germline CDR1 is SQVTM and CDR2 is ANQGSEA. The germline V and J ends were trimmed by 3 bases and 7 bases, with 13 bases remaining between them. The CDR3 covers 13 residues. CDR3 residues: CSVDVLTGNTIYF. The CDR3 coding sequence is TGCAGCGTTGACGTACTCACGGGTAACACCATATATTTT.